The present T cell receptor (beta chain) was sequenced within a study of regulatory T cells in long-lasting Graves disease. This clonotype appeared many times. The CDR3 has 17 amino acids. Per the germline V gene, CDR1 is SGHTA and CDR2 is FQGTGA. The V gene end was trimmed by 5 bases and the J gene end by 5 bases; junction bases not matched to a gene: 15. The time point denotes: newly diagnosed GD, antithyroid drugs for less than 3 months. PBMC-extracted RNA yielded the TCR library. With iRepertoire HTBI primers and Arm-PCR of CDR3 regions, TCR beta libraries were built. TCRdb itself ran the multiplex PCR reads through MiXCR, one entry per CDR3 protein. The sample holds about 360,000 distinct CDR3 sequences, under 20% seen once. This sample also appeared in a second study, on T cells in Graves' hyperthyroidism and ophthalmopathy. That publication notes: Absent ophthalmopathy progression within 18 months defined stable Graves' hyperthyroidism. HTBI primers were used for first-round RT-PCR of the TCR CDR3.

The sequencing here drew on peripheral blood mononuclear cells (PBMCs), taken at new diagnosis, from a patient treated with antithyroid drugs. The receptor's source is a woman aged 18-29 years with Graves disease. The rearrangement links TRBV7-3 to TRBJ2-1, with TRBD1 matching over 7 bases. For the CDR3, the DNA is TGTGCCAGCAGCAACCAATACGGGACAGCAATCGACAATGAGCAGTTCTTC. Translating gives CASSNQYGTAIDNEQFF.